This T cell receptor (delta chain) was captured by sequencing in a study of γδ T cells in repeated Plasmodium falciparum infection. Background on the study: Malian children with intense seasonal malaria exposure were compared with matched Australian children.

Details on this clone: A read error likely explains why the TCRdb protein, taken from a much larger clone, differs from this DNA's translation at residue 12; the protein shown is translated from the DNA.

Bulk repertoires came from Vgamma9/Vdelta2+ or Vdelta2-negative gammadelta T cells flow-sorted from PBMC. Trimming took off 0 bases at V and 0 bases at J, with 20 bases between the two ends. CDR1 and CDR2 (germline): TSWWSYY, QGS. The CDR3 runs to 19 residues. TCRdb re-called the multiplex PCR reads using CATT. This sample has over 90,000 delta-chain clones; approximately 1% occur once, and the top ten carry just under 10%. The TCR comes from a pool of human donors (malaria-infected and uninfected, not separated). The J gene is TRDJ1, the V gene TRDV1; tentatively, D is TRDD3 (7 bases). No J segment appears in TCRdb, so it was assigned here by matching the sequence to germline. Sequencing used gamma-delta T cells from blood. The CDR3 spells CALGELSYQGDGYTDKLIF. The CDR3 DNA reads as TGTGCTCTTGGGGAACTATCCTACCAGGGGGATGGCTACACCGATAAACTCATCTTT.